These 8 T cell receptor beta chains share one sample of origin, sequenced in a study of blood T cell repertoires in COVID-19. The table came from immunoSEQ multiplex PCR; TCRdb's copy has only in-frame clones and leaves some out. Of roughly 68,000 clones listed, around 88% are singletons. Sequencing used peripheral blood. These receptors were collected from an older woman with acute or convalescent COVID-19.

CDR3 protein: CASCSGGLGDNEQFF. DNA of the CDR3: TGTGCCAGCTGCTCCGGGGGACTGGGCGACAATGAGCAGTTCTTC. The rearrangement joins TRBV6-5 to TRBJ2-1; TRBD2 is a possible D gene (6 bases). CDR3 length: 15 amino acids. V shed 8 bases and J shed 5 bases, with 19 bases lying between them. Germline CDR1 reads MNHEY; CDR2 reads SVGAGI.

This chain links TRBV18 with TRBJ1-5, with 12 positions matching TRBD1. Germline trimming cut 3 bases from V and 5 bases from J; bases unmatched to any gene: 5. CDR1 and CDR2 from the germline V gene are KGHSH and LQKENI. CDR3 size: 16 residues. CDR3: CASSPPGQGAYQPQHF. DNA of the CDR3: TGTGCCAGCTCACCGCCGGGACAGGGGGCCTATCAGCCCCAGCATTTT.

The chain is built from TRBV6-5 and TRBJ1-4; 10 positions agree with TRBD1. Germline CDR1 and CDR2: MNHEY and SVGAGI. The length of the CDR3 is 13 residues. J gave up 8 bases and V 9 bases, and 6 bases lay outside the gene matches. Here the CDR3 reads CASGGTGVEKLFF. The DNA for the CDR3 is TGTGCCAGTGGGGGGACAGGGGTCGAAAAACTGTTTTTT.

The chain employs TRBV2 and TRBJ2-3; 12 bases line up with TRBD2. From germline, CDR1 is SNHLY and CDR2 FYNNEI. The CDR3 runs to 19 residues. The V segment lost 4 bases and the J segment 4 bases; nucleotides outside the gene matches: 15. Here the CDR3 DNA reads TGTGCCAGCAGTGTGACTAGCGGGGGATTGCCTGGGAAAGCAGATACGCAGTATTTT. Translating it yields CASSVTSGGLPGKADTQYF.

The chain is built from TRBV9 and TRBJ1-2; 7 bases agree with TRBD1. The CDR3 sequence is 15 residues long. Germline assignment: CDR1 SGDLS and CDR2 YYNGEE. The trim removed 2 bases at V and 8 bases at J, leaving 12 bases unmatched. Here the CDR3 reads CASSVATGSGEGYTF. The CDR3 nucleotides read TGTGCCAGCAGCGTCGCGACAGGGAGTGGGGAGGGCTACACCTTC. The entire variable domain, with the rest obtained from reference TRBV9 and TRBJ1-2, is as follows: DSGVTQTPKHLITATGQRVTLRCSPRSGDLSVYWYQQSLDQGLQFLIQYYNGEERAKGNILERFSAQQFPDLHSELNLSSLELGDSALYFCASSVATGSGEGYTFGSGTRLTVV.

This clone came up once. V gene TRBV3-1 (or the pseudogene TRBV3-2) combines with J gene TRBJ1-5, with D maybe TRBD1 (6 bases). From germline, CDR1 is LGHDT and CDR2 YNNKEL (reference sequence). CDR3 size: 14 residues. Trimming took off 1 base at V and 7 bases at J, with 11 bases between the two ends. CDR3 DNA sequence: TGTGCCAGCAGCCAAGGGGGGCTGGCCCAGCCCCAGCATTTT. Amino acids: CASSQGGLAQPQHF.

The DNA for the CDR3 is TGTGCCAGCAGCCGACAGGGACCCTATGGCTACACCTTC. This sequence encodes CASSRQGPYGYTF. The chain has TRBV3-1 (or the pseudogene TRBV3-2) and TRBJ1-2; 7 bases align to TRBD1. The trim removed 4 bases at V and 4 bases at J, leaving 3 bases unmatched. Germline assignment: CDR1 LGHDT and CDR2 YNNKEL (reference sequence). The length of the CDR3 is 13 residues.

The chain carries TRBV3-1 (or the pseudogene TRBV3-2) and TRBJ1-2; 7 bases are a match to TRBD1. V gave up 7 bases and J gave up 1 base; unmatched junction bases: 15. Per the germline V gene, CDR1 is LGHDT and CDR2 is YNNKEL (reference sequence). This CDR3 spans 17 amino acids. CDR3 sequence (DNA): TGTGCCAGCACCCTAGGAACGGGACAGTTCCATAACTATGGCTACACCTTC. It is translated as CASTLGTGQFHNYGYTF.